This TCR beta chain was sequenced during a study of blood T cell repertoires in COVID-19. About the research overall: PBMCs, B-cell-depleted T cells, or T cells provided the cDNA or gDNA that made up the material.

Individuals aged roughly 18 to 95 years were recruited from approximately 24 US areas. Clinical histories supplied by participants themselves formed the basis of cohort assignment. What the recovered Cohort 3 donors had was two negative PCRs, clearance, or symptom resolution. Measured with immunoSEQ multiplex PCR; TCRdb has only the in-frame clones, and not every one. The sample records fewer than 350,000 clones, roughly 88% being singletons. The CDR3 loop spans 20 amino acids. From germline, CDR1 is LNHDA and CDR2 SQIVND (reference sequence). V trimming: 1 base; J trimming: 0 bases; junction bases outside the gene matches: 15.

The TCR comes from a woman younger than 45 who had recovered from COVID-19. The V gene is TRBV19, the J gene TRBJ1-5, with TRBD1 identical over 7 bases. The specimen was PBMCs or T cells enriched from blood (not recorded which). The CDR3 DNA reads TGTGCCAGTAGTATAGTGGACAGGACGGCTACCTCGTTTAGCAATCAGCCCCAGCATTTT. It translates to CASSIVDRTATSFSNQPQHF. Looking up the rest from reference TRBV19 and TRBJ1-5 gives the full variable domain: DGGITQSPKYLFRKEGQNVTLSCEQNLNHDAMYWYRQDPGQGLRLIYYSQIVNDFQKGDIAEGYSVSREKKESFPLTVTSAQKNPTAFYLCASSIVDRTATSFSNQPQHFGDGTRLSIL.